The entry below describes one TCR beta chain. This clonotype was counted ten times or more. Its antigen is still unknown. Nothing much larger sits one base from this clone, and base qualities are not available. V is pruned by 8 bases and J by 3 bases, leaving 9 bases of the junction without a gene match. The germline V gene supplies CDR1 SGHRS and CDR2 YFSETQ. Including cysteine and phenylalanine, the CDR3 has 15 amino acids. Only CDR3 DNA remains: 45 bases, in frame from the first base. The study was a case-control design nested within a healthcare worker cohort in London, UK, with weekly nasopharyngeal swab PCR tests and blood sampling. Healthcare workers were recruited during the week of the UK lockdown, between 23 and 31 March 2020, and followed weekly for up to roughly 16 weeks. This sample stems from a study of early T cells in non-severe SARS-CoV-2 infection (dated by TCRdb to the early 2020s). Looking at the study overall: Because TCR sequencing relied on bulk RNA taken from unsorted whole blood, pairing of alpha and beta chains was not possible. The research as a whole found: VDJdb matching was skewed toward anti-spike CD8 responses and likely underestimated virus-specific expansions, missing private and CD4 specificities.

The library was prepared using 5' RACE. TCRdb records NextSeq 500 as the sequencer. To correct for sequencing error and PCR bias, the TCR library protocol tagged individual cDNA molecules with unique molecular identifiers. Both TCR alpha and beta chains were sequenced, and tight co-correlation was observed between alpha and beta sequence abundances in each sample. The original methods were these. V gene, J gene and CDR3 annotation of TCR sequences was performed with Decombinator V4. TCRs were defined as expanded if a significant change between any two time points was detected under a Poisson model with p below 0.0001. TCR abundances were normalised to the total number of TCRs sequenced in each sample and reported as counts per million. TRAV1-2 paired with TRAJ12, TRAJ20 or TRAJ33 defined MAIT TCRs, while TRAV10 paired with TRAJ18 defined iNKT TCRs. VDJdb, accessed on 1 November 2021, was searched for TCRs annotated for CMV, EBV and SARS-CoV-2, and TCRs annotated for more than one antigen were excluded. The public sequencing data were trimmed at Q25 with fastp and processed into clonotypes with MiXCR by TCRdb, which kept only in-frame beta chains. Rows are unified per CDR3 protein, each entry keeping the most common DNA and genes. Clone size and V and J calls follow TCRdb, not the original study. Here the sample has about 72,000 distinct CDR3 sequences; around 9.1% occur a single time. The ten largest clones add up to less than 10% of the sample.

Sample: whole blood, taken at baseline. The V and J segments used are TRBV5-1 and TRBJ2-1; 9 middle bases align to TRBD2. The TCR comes from an adult who was a healthcare worker with PCR-confirmed SARS-CoV-2 infection or an uninfected control (not recorded which). The DNA reads as follows: TGCGCCAGTCGAGCCGGGACTAGCTTCTACAATGAGCAGTTCTTC. Its translation reads: CASRAGTSFYNEQFF.